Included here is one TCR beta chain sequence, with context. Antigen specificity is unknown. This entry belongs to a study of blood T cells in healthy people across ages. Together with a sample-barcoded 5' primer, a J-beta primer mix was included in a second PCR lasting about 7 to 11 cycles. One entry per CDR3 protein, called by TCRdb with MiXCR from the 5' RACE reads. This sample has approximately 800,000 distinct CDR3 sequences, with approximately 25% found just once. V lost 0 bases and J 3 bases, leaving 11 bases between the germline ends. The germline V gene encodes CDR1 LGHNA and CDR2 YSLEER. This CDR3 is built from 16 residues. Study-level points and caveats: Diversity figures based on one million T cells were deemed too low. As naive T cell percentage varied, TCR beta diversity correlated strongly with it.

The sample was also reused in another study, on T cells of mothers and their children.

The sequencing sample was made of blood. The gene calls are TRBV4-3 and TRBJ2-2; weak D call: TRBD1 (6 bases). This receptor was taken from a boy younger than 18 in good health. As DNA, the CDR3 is TGCGCCAGCAGCCAAGATGGAACAGGGTACACCGGGGAGCTGTTTTTT. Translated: CASSQDGTGYTGELFF.